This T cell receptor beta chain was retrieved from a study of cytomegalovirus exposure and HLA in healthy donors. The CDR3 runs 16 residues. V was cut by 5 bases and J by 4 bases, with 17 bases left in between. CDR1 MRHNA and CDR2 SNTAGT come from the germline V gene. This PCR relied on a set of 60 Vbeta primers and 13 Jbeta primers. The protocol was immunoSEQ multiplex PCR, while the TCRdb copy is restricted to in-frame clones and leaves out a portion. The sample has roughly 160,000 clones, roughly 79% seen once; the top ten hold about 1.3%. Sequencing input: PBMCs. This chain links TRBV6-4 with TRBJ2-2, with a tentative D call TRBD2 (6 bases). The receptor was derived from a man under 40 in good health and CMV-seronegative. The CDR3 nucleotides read TGTGCCAGCAGTAGCGTCGGGGGTACGGGCACCGGGGAGCTGTTTTTT. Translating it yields CASSSVGGTGTGELFF.